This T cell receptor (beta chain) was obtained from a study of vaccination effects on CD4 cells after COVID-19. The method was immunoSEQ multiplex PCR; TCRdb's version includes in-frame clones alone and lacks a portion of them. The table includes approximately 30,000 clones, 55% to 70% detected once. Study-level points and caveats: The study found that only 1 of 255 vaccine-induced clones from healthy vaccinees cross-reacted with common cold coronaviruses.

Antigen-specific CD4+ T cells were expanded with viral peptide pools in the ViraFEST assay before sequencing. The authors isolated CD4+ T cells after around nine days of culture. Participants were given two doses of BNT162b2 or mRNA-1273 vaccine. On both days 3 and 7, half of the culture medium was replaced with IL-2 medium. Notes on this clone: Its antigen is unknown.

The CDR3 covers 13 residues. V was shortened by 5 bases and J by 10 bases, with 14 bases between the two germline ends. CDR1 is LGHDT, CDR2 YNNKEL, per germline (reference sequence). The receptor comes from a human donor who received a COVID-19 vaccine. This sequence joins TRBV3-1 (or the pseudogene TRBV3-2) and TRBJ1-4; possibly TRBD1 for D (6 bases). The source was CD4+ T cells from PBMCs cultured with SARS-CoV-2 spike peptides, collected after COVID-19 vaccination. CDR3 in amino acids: CASSDLIGGKLFF. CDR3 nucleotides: TGTGCCAGCAGCGACCTCATAGGGGGAAAACTGTTTTTT.